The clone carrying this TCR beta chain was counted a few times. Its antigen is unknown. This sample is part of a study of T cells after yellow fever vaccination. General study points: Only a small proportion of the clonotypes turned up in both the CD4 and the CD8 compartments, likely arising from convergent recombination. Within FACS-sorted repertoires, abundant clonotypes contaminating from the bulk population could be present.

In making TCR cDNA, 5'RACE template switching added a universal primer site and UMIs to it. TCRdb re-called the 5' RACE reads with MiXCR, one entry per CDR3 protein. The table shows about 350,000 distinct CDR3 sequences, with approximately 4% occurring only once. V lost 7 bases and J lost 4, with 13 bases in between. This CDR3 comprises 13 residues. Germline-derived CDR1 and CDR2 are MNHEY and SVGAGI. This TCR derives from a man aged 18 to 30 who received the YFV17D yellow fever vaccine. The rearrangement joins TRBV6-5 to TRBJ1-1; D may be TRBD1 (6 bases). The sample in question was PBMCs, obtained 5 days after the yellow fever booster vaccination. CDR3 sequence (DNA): TGTGCCAGCACTCCAGGGGTGACCACTGAAGCTTTCTTT. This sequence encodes CASTPGVTTEAFF.